The next 9 T cell receptor beta chains were all read from a single sample in a study of blood T cell repertoires in COVID-19 (dated by TCRdb to 2019 to 2021). The library was made by the immunoSEQ multiplex PCR assay. TCRdb took this table from immuneACCESS and kept in-frame rearrangements with V and J called. Such tables lack part of the clones; where checked against another copy, unresolved V genes explain under half of the gap, and the rest is unexplained. Recorded for this sample are more than 300,000 clones; about 83% of them occurred a single time. Of the sample, 1.5% to 2% is held by the ten largest clones. Sequencing input: peripheral blood. These receptor sequences come from a woman aged 45 to 65 with acute or convalescent COVID-19.

This clone was recorded a few times. The V call is TRBV21-1, the J call TRBJ2-7; the table's D call, TRBD2, has no DNA check behind it. TRBV21-1 constitutes a pseudogene. The CDR3 consists of 16 residues. CDR3 protein: CASSKGGLAGEYEQYF. For the CDR3, the DNA is TGTGCCAGCAGCAAAGGCGGACTAGCGGGAGAGTACGAGCAGTACTTC.

The chain is built from TRBV19 and TRBJ1-1; D gene uncertain. Trimming removed 0 bases at V and 1 base at J, with 6 bases between. The CDR3 has 14 amino acids. The germline V gene has CDR1 LNHDA and CDR2 SQIVND (reference sequence). CDR3 in DNA: TGTGCCAGTAGTATAGATCTGAGGAACACTGAAGCTTTCTTT. As protein: CASSIDLRNTEAFF.

The chain employs TRBV5-1 and TRBJ2-7; 7 bases fit TRBD2. Germline V gene lookup returns CDR1 SGHRS and CDR2 YFSETQ. The CDR3 has 14 residues. The ends lost 7 bases at V and 0 bases at J; junction bases unmatched: 7. CDR3 protein: CASSASGSSYEQYF. The CDR3 bases are TGCGCCAGCTCGGCTAGCGGCAGCTCCTACGAGCAGTACTTC.

The genes are TRBV28 and TRBJ2-7; 7 bases agree with TRBD1. This CDR3 region has 14 residues. Per germline, CDR1 MDHEN and CDR2 SYDVKM. The ends lost 5 bases at V and 3 bases at J; junction bases unmatched: 7. CDR3: CASSLTGDLYEQYF. The CDR3 coding sequence is TGTGCCAGCAGTCTCACAGGGGACCTCTACGAGCAGTACTTC. Based on the CDR3 plus reference TRBV28 and TRBJ2-7, the full variable domain is DVKVTQSSRYLVKRTGEKVFLECVQDMDHENMFWYRQDPGLGLRLIYFSYDVKMKEKGDIPEGYSVSREKKERFSLILESASTNQTSMYLCASSLTGDLYEQYFGPGTRLTVT.

This clone was picked up a small number of times. The V call is TRBV27, the J call TRBJ2-7; 9 positions agree with TRBD2. The germline CDR1 and CDR2 sequences are MNHEY and SMNVEV (reference sequence). The CDR3 length is 14 residues. The V gene end was trimmed by 3 bases and the J gene end by 6 bases; junction bases not matched to a gene: 6. The CDR3 DNA follows: TGTGCCAGCAGTTTGTGGCTAGCGGGAACCGAGCAGTACTTC. Protein sequence: CASSLWLAGTEQYF.

CDR3 bases: TGTGCCAGCATTACAGGGGCGATGGATGGCTACACCTTC. It yields the protein CASITGAMDGYTF. This chain uses TRBV6-5 with TRBJ1-2; 7 nucleotides align to TRBD1. Germline V gene sequence: CDR1 MNHEY, CDR2 SVGAGI. Losses at the gene ends were 7 bases for V and 6 bases for J; bases not matched to a gene: 8. This CDR3 region has 13 residues.

The chain carries TRBV12-3 or TRBV12-4 and TRBJ1-2; TRBD1 agrees at 9 bases. The junction had 1 base not matched to a gene; V was cut back by 6 bases and J by 5 bases. The CDR3 spans 12 residues. Here the CDR3 reads CASSGQGYGYTF. DNA of the CDR3: TGTGCCAGCAGCGGACAGGGGTATGGCTACACCTTC.

The chain uses TRBV2 and TRBJ2-7, with TRBD2 matching 10 bases. Germline V gene data show CDR1 as SNHLY and CDR2 as FYNNEI. The CDR3 spans 14 residues. With 6 bases clipped from V and 2 bases from J, the junction kept 4 bases outside the gene matches. The CDR3 here is CASRTSGVTYEQYF. CDR3 in DNA: TGTGCCAGCAGAACTAGCGGGGTAACCTACGAGCAGTACTTC.

The rearrangement uses TRBV6-2 or TRBV6-3 and TRBJ2-3; 7 bases are a match to TRBD2. Losses at the gene ends were 0 bases for V and 3 bases for J; bases not matched to a gene: 6. Germline V gene data show CDR1 as MNHEY and CDR2 as SVGEGT. The CDR3 has 16 residues. CDR3: CASSYSRRERTDTQYF. In DNA, the CDR3 is TGTGCCAGCAGTTACTCGCGGCGGGAGAGAACAGATACGCAGTATTTT.